A selection of T cell receptor beta chains follows, all from one sample in a study of breast tumors, draining lymph nodes, adjacent tissues. Via MiXCR, TCRdb re-called the multiplex PCR reads, giving one row per CDR3 protein. Of about 200,000 distinct CDR3 sequences listed, 30% to 35% were seen once; the top ten hold approximately 3.6%. The sequencing input was axillary lymph node tissue. All receptors come from a female donor with breast cancer. Some clones in this sample may be carry-over from other donors' samples. Each CDR3 is given with its conserved first and last residue. The D gene is left open where the match is weak. Expanded clones get a size class; other rows say once, few or many, or leave the size out.

>-|14|TRBJ2-2|TRBV5-1|many
CASIPTGSTGELFF
TGCGCCAGCATCCCTACAGGGTCAACCGGGGAGCTGTTTTTT
>-|14|TRBJ2-1|TRBV7-3|-
CASTHSGLSNEQFF
TGTGCCAGCACCCACTCGGGCCTCAGCAATGAGCAGTTCTTC
>TRBD1|19|TRBJ2-2|TRBV6-4|-
CASRDINRGNNTSTGELFF
TGTGCCAGCAGAGATATAAACAGGGGAAATAATACGAGCACCGGGGAGCTGTTTTTT
>TRBD1|14|TRBJ2-5|TRBV2|many
CASSGGQYQETQYF
TGTGCCAGCAGTGGGGGACAGTACCAAGAGACCCAGTACTTC
>-|16|TRBJ2-2|TRBV6-5|few
CASSYRGRLNTGELFF
TGTGCCAGCAGTTATAGGGGACGCCTAAACACCGGGGAGCTGTTTTTT
>TRBD1|13|TRBJ1-4|TRBV27|many
CASSSDRGQELFF
TGTGCCAGCAGTTCGGACAGGGGGCAGGAACTGTTTTTT
>TRBD1|13|TRBJ1-1|TRBV30|-
CAWTGGMNTEAFF
TGTGCCTGGACAGGGGGCATGAACACTGAAGCTTTCTTT
>TRBD1|16|TRBJ1-3|TRBV12-3/TRBV12-4|-
CASSLVTGGQGNTIYF
TGTGCCAGCAGTTTAGTGACAGGGGGCCAAGGAAACACCATATATTTT
>TRBD2|18|TRBJ2-3|TRBV11-3|-
CASRSGTSGRKSTDTQYF
TGTGCCAGCAGGTCCGGGACTAGCGGGAGGAAAAGCACAGATACGCAGTATTTT
>-|13|TRBJ1-5|TRBV20-1|many
CSARDNLAQPQHF
TGCAGTGCTAGAGACAATTTGGCTCAGCCCCAGCATTTT
>-|15|TRBJ2-6|TRBV11-2|many
CASSPLTSGANVLTF
TGTGCCAGCAGCCCACTTACCTCTGGGGCCAACGTCCTGACTTTC
>-|15|TRBJ1-3|TRBV12-3/TRBV12-4|many
CASSFGGNSGNTIYF
TGTGCCAGCAGTTTCGGAGGAAACTCTGGAAACACCATATATTTT
>-|13|TRBJ2-2|TRBV30|-
CAWSASRGRELFF
TGTGCCTGGAGCGCAAGCCGGGGCAGGGAGCTGTTTTTT
>-|12|TRBJ2-7|TRBV12-3/TRBV12-4|many
CASRLPRGEQYF
TGTGCCAGCAGGCTTCCCAGGGGCGAGCAGTACTTC
>-|10|TRBJ1-2|TRBV6-5|-
CASRLKGYTF
TGTGCCAGCAGGCTTAAAGGCTACACCTTC
>-|16|TRBJ2-5|TRBV7-9|-
CASSLLYPRGSETQYF
TGTGCCAGCAGCTTATTGTATCCCAGGGGCAGCGAGACCCAGTACTTC
>TRBD1|13|TRBJ2-7|TRBV18|many
CASSPGTGDEQYF
TGTGCCAGCTCACCGGGGACAGGGGACGAGCAGTACTTC
>-|14|TRBJ1-4|TRBV12-3/TRBV12-4|many
CASKKNGPVEKLFF
TGTGCCAGCAAAAAAAATGGGCCAGTTGAAAAACTGTTTTTT
>-|14|TRBJ2-7|TRBV11-3|-
CASSSPSQARGLGF
TGTGCCAGCAGCTCCCCCTCGCAGGCGAGGGGCTTGGGCTTC
>-|11|TRBJ2-5|TRBV11-3|-
CASSLRGTQYF
TGTGCCAGCAGCTTAAGAGGGACCCAGTACTTC
>TRBD2|15|TRBJ2-5|TRBV7-7|many
CASSPSGRASETQYF
TGTGCTAGCAGCCCCAGCGGGAGGGCCTCAGAGACCCAGTACTTC
>-|16|TRBJ2-5|TRBV19|-
CASSIGLSSFQETQYF
TGTGCCAGTAGTATAGGACTGTCCAGTTTCCAAGAGACCCAGTACTTC
>TRBD2|14|TRBJ2-5|TRBV29-1|-
CSVGNGGGQETQYF
TGCAGCGTAGGTAATGGGGGGGGACAAGAGACCCAGTACTTC
>TRBD1|14|TRBJ1-2|TRBV6-6|many
CASSGRQGGYGYTF
TGTGCCAGCAGCGGGCGACAGGGTGGTTATGGCTACACCTTC
>TRBD2|17|TRBJ2-7|TRBV7-9|-
CASSFSGAYLGPYEQYF
TGTGCCAGCAGCTTTAGCGGGGCCTACCTGGGGCCCTACGAGCAGTACTTC
>TRBD1|16|TRBJ1-4|TRBV5-1|many
CASSVGQGPTNEKLFF
TGCGCCAGCAGCGTCGGACAGGGTCCAACTAATGAAAAACTGTTTTTT
>-|15|TRBJ1-3|TRBV7-8|few
CASSLKPNYGYTIYF
TGTGCCAGCAGCTTAAAACCTAACTATGGCTACACCATATATTTT
>-|15|TRBJ1-2|TRBV6-6|few
CASSHVDVKRGGYTF
TGTGCCAGCAGTCACGTCGACGTAAAAAGGGGGGGCTACACCTTC
>-|12|TRBJ1-4|TRBV20-1|many
CSAGTLNEKLFF
TGCAGTGCTGGGACCCTAAATGAAAAACTGTTTTTT
>TRBD2|15|TRBJ2-1|TRBV7-9|-
CASSAGLAGVYEQFF
TGTGCCAGCAGCGCGGGACTAGCGGGAGTCTATGAGCAGTTCTTC
>TRBD2|15|TRBJ2-5|TRBV5-8|many
CASSRTSAAQETQYF
TGTGCCAGCAGCAGGACTAGCGCGGCCCAAGAGACCCAGTACTTC
>-|12|TRBJ2-5|TRBV10-2|many
CASRSTWETQYF
TGCGCCAGCAGATCGACTTGGGAGACCCAGTACTTC
>TRBD1|12|TRBJ2-7|TRBV7-9|many
CASSPDRGEQYF
TGTGCCAGCAGCCCAGACAGGGGCGAGCAGTACTTC
>-|12|TRBJ2-1|TRBV6-1|-
CASSHIYNEQFF
TGTGCCAGCAGTCACATCTACAATGAGCAGTTCTTC
>TRBD2|13|TRBJ2-3|TRBV20-1|many
CSASGTRTDTQYF
TGCAGTGCTAGTGGGACTAGGACAGATACGCAGTATTTT
>-|17|TRBJ1-6|TRBV20-1|-
CSARDPTALGGASPLHF
TGCAGTGCTAGAGACCCGACCGCCCTGGGGGGTGCGTCACCCCTCCACTTT
>-|14|TRBJ1-2|TRBV27|few
CASSSRDLTGGYTF
TGTGCCAGCAGTTCCCGGGACCTAACGGGGGGCTACACCTTC
>-|13|TRBJ2-5|TRBV7-8|many
CASSFGTKETQYF
TGTGCCAGCAGCTTTGGGACAAAAGAGACCCAGTACTTC
>TRBD2|15|TRBJ2-1|TRBV18|-
CASSPRLAGHNEQFF
TGTGCCAGCTCACCACGACTAGCGGGTCACAATGAGCAGTTCTTC
>TRBD2|15|TRBJ2-1|TRBV6-5|few
CASIDRGGRSNEQFF
TGTGCCAGCATCGATCGGGGCGGGAGGTCAAATGAGCAGTTCTTC
>-|13|TRBJ2-7|TRBV2|-
CASSEEGPYEQYF
TGCGCCAGCAGTGAGGAGGGCCCCTACGAGCAGTACTTC
>-|11|TRBJ2-1|TRBV2|once
CASVQGPEQFF
TGTGCCAGCGTCCAGGGGCCTGAGCAGTTCTTC
>-|13|TRBJ2-7|TRBV28|few
CASSPPPTYEQYF
TGTGCCAGCAGTCCACCCCCTACCTACGAGCAGTACTTC
>TRBD2|16|TRBJ2-1|TRBV7-3|many
CASSSRISGGANEQFF
TGTGCCAGCAGCTCCCGAATTAGCGGGGGGGCCAATGAGCAGTTCTTC
>-|15|TRBJ1-3|TRBV19|-
CASRMTISSGNTIYF
TGTGCCAGTAGGATGACAATCAGCTCTGGAAACACCATATATTTT
>-|16|TRBJ1-3|TRBV5-8|-
CASSFGGGVPGNTIYF
TGTGCCAGCAGTTTCGGGGGGGGGGTCCCTGGAAACACCATATATTTT
>-|15|TRBJ1-2|TRBV3-1|few
CASSQRRAGAGGYTF
TGTGCCAGCAGCCAAAGAAGGGCAGGCGCCGGGGGCTACACCTTC
>-|14|TRBJ2-2|TRBV6-4|many
CASSDSHGTGELFF
TGTGCCAGCAGTGACTCACACGGCACCGGGGAGCTGTTTTTT
>-|18|TRBJ2-2|TRBV11-2|many
CASSPRVSGGRHTGELFF
TGTGCCAGCAGCCCCCGGGTTAGTGGCGGTCGGCACACCGGGGAGCTGTTTTTT
>TRBD2|16|TRBJ2-7|TRBV10-3|many
CATAQAGGALIYEQYF
TGTGCCACCGCCCAAGCCGGGGGGGCCTTGATCTACGAGCAGTACTTC
>-|13|TRBJ1-2|TRBV12-5|-
CASGFTGHYGYTF
TGTGCTAGTGGTTTCACAGGGCACTATGGCTACACCTTC
>TRBD2|15|TRBJ2-3|TRBV7-9|-
CASSRSSGSTDTQYF
TGTGCCAGCAGCAGGTCTAGCGGATCCACAGATACGCAGTATTTT
>-|13|TRBJ2-2|TRBV18|-
CASSRGSTGELFF
TGTGCCAGCTCACGGGGTTCCACCGGGGAGCTGTTTTTT